The T cell receptor (beta chain) described here comes from a study of Graves' ophthalmopathy and Graves' hyperthyroidism. Study-level points and caveats: The authors also found most expanded thyroid clonotypes above 0.001 frequency in blood.

The V end was cut by 0 bases, the J end by 5 bases, with 16 bases between. Germline V gene sequence: CDR1 MNHEY, CDR2 SVGAGI. The CDR3 sequence is 16 residues long. Every ophthalmopathy donor presented moderate-to-severe activity, CAS ≥3, NOSPECS ≥4 and duration under 3 months. Certain patients, namely those with other autoimmune diseases, uncontrolled infections, pregnancy or lactation, were excluded. The TCR beta CDR3 regions underwent amplification from RNA transcripts. HTBI-primed RT-PCR formed the first round, and a multiplex PCR formed the second. TCRdb re-called the multiplex PCR reads with MiXCR, one entry per CDR3 protein. The repertoire holds 200,000 to 250,000 distinct CDR3 sequences, just under 30% seen once, with about 8.2% in the top ten. Concerning this clonotype: The antigen is undetermined.

The chain recombines TRBV6-5 with TRBJ2-5; D is unclear. Sequenced material: peripheral blood. The source of this sequence is a man aged 45-65 years with Graves' ophthalmopathy. CDR3 nucleotide sequence: TGTGCCAGCAGTTACTCGCCAGGTCAAGGATTGGAGACCCAGTACTTC. This encodes CASSYSPGQGLETQYF.